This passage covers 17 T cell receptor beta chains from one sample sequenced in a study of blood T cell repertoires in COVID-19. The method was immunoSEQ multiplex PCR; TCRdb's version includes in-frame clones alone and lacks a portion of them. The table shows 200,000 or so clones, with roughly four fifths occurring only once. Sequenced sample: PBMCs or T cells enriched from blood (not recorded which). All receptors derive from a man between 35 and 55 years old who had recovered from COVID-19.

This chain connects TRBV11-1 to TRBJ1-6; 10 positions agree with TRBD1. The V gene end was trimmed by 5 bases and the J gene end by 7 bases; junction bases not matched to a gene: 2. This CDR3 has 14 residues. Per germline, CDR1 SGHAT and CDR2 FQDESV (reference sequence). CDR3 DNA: TGTGCCAGCAGCCAGGGACAGGGGAATTCACCCCTCCACTTT. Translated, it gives CASSQGQGNSPLHF. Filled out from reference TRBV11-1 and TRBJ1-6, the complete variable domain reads EAEVAQSPRYKITEKSQAVAFWCDPISGHATLYWYRQILGQGPELLVQFQDESVVDDSQLPKDRFSAERLKGVDSTLKIQPAELGDSAMYLCASSQGQGNSPLHFGNGTRLTVT.

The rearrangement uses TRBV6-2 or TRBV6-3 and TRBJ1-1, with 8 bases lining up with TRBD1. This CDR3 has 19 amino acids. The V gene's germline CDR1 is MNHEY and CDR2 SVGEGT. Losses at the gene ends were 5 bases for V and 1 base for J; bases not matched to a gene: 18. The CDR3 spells CASSPFRGRRVRPNTEAFF. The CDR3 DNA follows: TGTGCCAGCAGTCCCTTCAGGGGGCGAAGGGTCCGCCCGAACACTGAAGCTTTCTTT.

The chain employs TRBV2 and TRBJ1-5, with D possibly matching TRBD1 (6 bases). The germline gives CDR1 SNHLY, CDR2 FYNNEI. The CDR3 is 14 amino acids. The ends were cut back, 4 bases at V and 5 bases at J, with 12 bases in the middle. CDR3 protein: CASSVQGNYQPQHF. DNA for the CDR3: TGTGCCAGCAGTGTACAGGGAAATTATCAGCCCCAGCATTTT.

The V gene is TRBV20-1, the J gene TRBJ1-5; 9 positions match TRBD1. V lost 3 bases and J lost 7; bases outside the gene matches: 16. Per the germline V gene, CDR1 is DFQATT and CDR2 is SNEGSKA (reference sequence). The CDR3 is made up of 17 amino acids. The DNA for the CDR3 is TGCAGTGCTAGTGTCCCCTCAACAGGGGGCTCAGGACAGCCCCAGCATTTT. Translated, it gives CSASVPSTGGSGQPQHF.

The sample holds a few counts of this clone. In DNA form, the CDR3 reads TGTGCCAGCAGCTTGGTCAGGGAAGATGGCTACACCTTC. Translating gives CASSLVREDGYTF. This rearrangement joins TRBV5-4 to TRBJ1-2, with D possibly being TRBD1 (5 bases). The CDR3 consists of 13 residues. With 0 bases removed from V and 6 bases from J, the gap between germline ends came to 9 bases. Germline lookup yields CDR1 SGHNT and CDR2 YYREEE (reference sequence).

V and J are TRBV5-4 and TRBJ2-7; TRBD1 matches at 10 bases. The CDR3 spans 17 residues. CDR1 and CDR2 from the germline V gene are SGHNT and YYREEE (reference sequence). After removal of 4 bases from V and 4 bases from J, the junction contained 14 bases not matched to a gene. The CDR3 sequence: CASSKLLMTGGSYEQYF. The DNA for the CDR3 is TGTGCCAGCAGCAAGTTGCTTATGACAGGGGGCTCGTACGAGCAGTACTTC.

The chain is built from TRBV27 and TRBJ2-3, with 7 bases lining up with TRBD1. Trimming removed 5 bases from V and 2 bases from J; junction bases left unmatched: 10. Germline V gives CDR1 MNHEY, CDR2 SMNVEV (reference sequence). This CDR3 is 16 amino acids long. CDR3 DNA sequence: TGTGCCAGCAGTGCCGTAGGACAGGTCAACACAGATACGCAGTATTTT. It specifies CASSAVGQVNTDTQYF.

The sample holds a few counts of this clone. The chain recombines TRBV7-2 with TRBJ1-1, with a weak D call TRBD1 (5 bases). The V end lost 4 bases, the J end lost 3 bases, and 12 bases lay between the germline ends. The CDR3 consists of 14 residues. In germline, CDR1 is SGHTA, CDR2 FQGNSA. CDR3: CASSSQRGYTEAFF. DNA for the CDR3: TGTGCCAGCAGCTCGCAAAGGGGCTACACTGAAGCTTTCTTT.

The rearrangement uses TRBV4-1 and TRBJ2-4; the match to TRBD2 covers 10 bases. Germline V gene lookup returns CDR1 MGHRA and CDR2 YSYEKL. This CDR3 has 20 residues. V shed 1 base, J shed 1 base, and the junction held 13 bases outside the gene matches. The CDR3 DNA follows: TGCGCCAGCAGCCAAGTGGTAGCGGGGGGCGACGCATTCGCCAAAAACATTCAGTACTTC. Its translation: CASSQVVAGGDAFAKNIQYF.

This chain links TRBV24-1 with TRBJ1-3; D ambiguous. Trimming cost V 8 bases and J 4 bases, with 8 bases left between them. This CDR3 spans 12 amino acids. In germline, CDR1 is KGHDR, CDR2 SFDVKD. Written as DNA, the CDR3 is TGTGCCACCACCGGGAACGGAAACACCATATATTTT. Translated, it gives CATTGNGNTIYF.

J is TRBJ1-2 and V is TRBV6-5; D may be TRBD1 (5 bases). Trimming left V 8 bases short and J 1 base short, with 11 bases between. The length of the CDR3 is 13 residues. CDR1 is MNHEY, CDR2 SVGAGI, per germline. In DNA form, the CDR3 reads TGTGCCAGCCAGCAAGACAGTAACTATGGCTACACCTTC. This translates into CASQQDSNYGYTF.

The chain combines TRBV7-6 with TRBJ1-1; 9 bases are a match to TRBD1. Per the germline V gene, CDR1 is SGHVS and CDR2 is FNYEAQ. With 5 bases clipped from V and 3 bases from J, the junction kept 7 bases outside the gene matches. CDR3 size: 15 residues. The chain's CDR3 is CASSHGQGIYTEAFF. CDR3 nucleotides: TGTGCCAGCAGCCATGGACAGGGGATTTACACTGAAGCTTTCTTT.

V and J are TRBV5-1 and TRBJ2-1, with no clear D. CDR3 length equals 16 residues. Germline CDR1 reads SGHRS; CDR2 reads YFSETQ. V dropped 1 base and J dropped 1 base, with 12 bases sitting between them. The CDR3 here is CASSLNAHGSYNEQFF. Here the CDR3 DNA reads TGCGCCAGCAGCTTGAACGCCCACGGGTCCTACAATGAGCAGTTCTTC.

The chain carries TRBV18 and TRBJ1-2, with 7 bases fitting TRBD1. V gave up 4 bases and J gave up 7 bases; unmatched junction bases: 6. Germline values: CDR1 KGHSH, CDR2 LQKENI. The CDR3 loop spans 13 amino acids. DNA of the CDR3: TGTGCCAGCTCACTTCTCGCAGGGGGTGGCTACACCTTC. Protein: CASSLLAGGGYTF.

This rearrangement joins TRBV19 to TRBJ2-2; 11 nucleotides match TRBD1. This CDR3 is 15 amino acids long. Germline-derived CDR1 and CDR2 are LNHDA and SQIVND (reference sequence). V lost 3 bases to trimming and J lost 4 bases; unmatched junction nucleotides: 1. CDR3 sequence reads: CASSMGTGGTGELFF. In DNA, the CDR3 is TGTGCCAGTAGTATGGGGACAGGGGGCACCGGGGAGCTGTTTTTT.

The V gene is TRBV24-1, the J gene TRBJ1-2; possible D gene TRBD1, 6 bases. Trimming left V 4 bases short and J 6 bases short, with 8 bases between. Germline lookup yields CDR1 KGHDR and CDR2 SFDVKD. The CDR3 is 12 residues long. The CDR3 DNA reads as TGTGCCACCAGTGAACCAGGGGATGGCTACACCTTC. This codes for CATSEPGDGYTF.

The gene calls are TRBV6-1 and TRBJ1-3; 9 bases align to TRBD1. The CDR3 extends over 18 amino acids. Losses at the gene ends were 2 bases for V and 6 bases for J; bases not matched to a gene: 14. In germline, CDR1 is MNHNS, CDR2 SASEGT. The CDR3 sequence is CASSEPQSYRDRENTIYF. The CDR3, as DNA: TGTGCCAGCAGTGAACCCCAATCCTACCGGGACAGGGAAAACACCATATATTTT.